This TCR beta chain was profiled in a study of monozygotic twins with inflammatory bowel disease. Study-level results: Reduced clonotype sharing with other individuals was observed in IBD patients relative to healthy twins, especially with disease activity. Immunosuppressive treatment differences may have increased patient repertoire variability. Healthy co-twins, by inverse Simpson, had higher TCRbeta diversity than their siblings with IBD.

As regards this clonotype: No antigen is known for it.

The CDR3 is 18 residues long. The germline V gene encodes CDR1 KGHDR and CDR2 SFDVKD. cDNA encoding TCRalpha and TCRbeta underwent two nested PCRs of approximately 16 and 10 cycles, each of which was followed by bead purification. For each CDR3 protein, TCRdb gives one entry from its re-call of the 5' RACE reads, without DNA. The sample is made up of some 330,000 distinct CDR3 sequences, and the top ten hold roughly 5.2% of it. This chain connects TRBV24-1 to TRBJ2-3; TCRdb selects TRBD1, and the lack of DNA leaves this call unchecked. The sample consisted of blood. The origin of this receptor is a human donor with ulcerative colitis or Crohn's disease, or a healthy co-twin of an affected twin (not recorded which). The CDR3 spells CATSDLSHGGRNTDTQYF.